Listed here are 27 T cell receptor beta chains from one sample, sequenced in a study of cytomegalovirus exposure and HLA in healthy donors. Primers included in the PCR were 60 Vbeta and 13 Jbeta primers. Libraries were prepared by immunoSEQ multiplex PCR; TCRdb keeps only in-frame clonotypes and omits some of them. There are under 200,000 clones in the sample; about 80% occur only once, and around 9.8% lies in the top ten. The sequenced sample was PBMCs. Source of these receptors: a man aged 18 to 30 in good health and CMV-seropositive.

V is TRBV12-5 and J is TRBJ2-2; 9 nucleotides agree with TRBD1. Germline assignment: CDR1 LGHNT and CDR2 FRNRAP. The CDR3 totals 17 residues. Trimming took 10 bases from V and 5 from J; bases not matched to a gene: 17. This CDR3 reads CATRIPGQGARTGELFF. The CDR3, as DNA: TGTGCTACGCGAATACCGGGACAGGGAGCAAGAACCGGGGAGCTGTTTTTT.

V is TRBV19 and J is TRBJ2-3; D call uncertain. The germline V gene encodes CDR1 LNHDA and CDR2 SQIVND (reference sequence). The CDR3 covers 14 residues. Deletions cut 5 bases from V and 2 bases from J, with 11 bases between. CDR3 in DNA: TGTGCCAGTAGTTTGCAGATCAACACAGATACGCAGTATTTT. Translation gives CASSLQINTDTQYF.

This sequence joins TRBV4-1 and TRBJ1-4; a weak D match, TRBD1 (6 bases). Trimming cost V 6 bases and J 4 bases, with 15 bases left between them. This CDR3 contains 15 residues. CDR1 MGHRA and CDR2 YSYEKL come from the germline V gene. CDR3 amino acids: CASSLTGLGNEKLFF. The CDR3 DNA reads TGCGCCAGCAGTCTAACAGGGTTGGGTAATGAAAAACTGTTTTTT.

In this sample, this clone turned up a few times. The gene calls are TRBV5-1 and TRBJ2-7; the D gene is possibly TRBD2 (6 bases). CDR3 size: 18 residues. Germline loops: CDR1 SGHRS, CDR2 YFSETQ. V gave up 1 base and J gave up 6 bases, with 26 bases separating them. CDR3 sequence reads: CASSLSPSVRDDALEQYF. The CDR3 DNA sequence: TGCGCCAGCAGCTTGAGCCCTTCTGTGCGGGACGACGCGCTCGAGCAGTACTTC.

A single count supports this clone. V and J are TRBV5-1 and TRBJ2-5; 11 bases match TRBD2. This CDR3 spans 14 amino acids. Germline CDR1 is SGHRS and CDR2 is YFSETQ. The J segment lost 4 bases and the V segment lost 3 bases, leaving 2 bases of the junction unmatched. The CDR3 spells CASSSGLAGETQYF. CDR3 DNA sequence: TGCGCCAGCAGCTCTGGACTAGCGGGAGAGACCCAGTACTTC.

This clone has just a few counts. CDR3 region: CASSGKGQGNSGELFF. The CDR3 bases are TGTGCCAGCAGCGGGAAGGGACAGGGGAATTCCGGGGAGCTGTTTTTT. The V call is TRBV9, the J call TRBJ2-2; TRBD1 matches at 10 bases. With V trimmed by 3 bases and J by 6 bases, 8 bases remained unmatched. The CDR3 is 16 residues long. Germline values: CDR1 SGDLS, CDR2 YYNGEE.

V usage is TRBV7-9 and J usage is TRBJ1-2, with 9 bases aligning to TRBD1. This CDR3 has 13 amino acids. Losses at the gene ends were 6 bases for V and 7 bases for J; bases not matched to a gene: 6. The germline gives CDR1 SEHNR, CDR2 FQNEAQ (reference sequence). In DNA form, the CDR3 reads TGTGCCAGCAGGGGGGACAGGGTTGTTGGCTACACCTTC. As protein: CASRGDRVVGYTF.

The J gene is TRBJ2-2, the V gene TRBV4-3; weak D call: TRBD2 (6 bases). The germline V gene has CDR1 LGHNA and CDR2 YSLEER. This CDR3 is 16 amino acids long. V gave up 1 base and J gave up 5 bases, with 14 bases separating them. The CDR3 coding sequence is TGCGCCAGCAGCCAAGGCCGCGGGGCTGGGACCGGGGAGCTGTTTTTT. It specifies CASSQGRGAGTGELFF.

V and J are TRBV4-3 and TRBJ2-3; TRBD2 aligns across 10 bases. The V gene's germline CDR1 is LGHNA and CDR2 YSLEER. The CDR3 spans 16 residues. V trimming: 1 base; J trimming: 2 bases; junction bases outside the gene matches: 3. The chain's CDR3 is CASSQGTSGPTDTQYF. The CDR3, as DNA: TGCGCCAGCAGCCAAGGGACTAGCGGACCCACAGATACGCAGTATTTT.

The chain combines TRBV18 with TRBJ1-6, with 9 bases fitting TRBD1. The CDR3 totals 14 residues. Losses at the gene ends were 6 bases for V and 6 bases for J; bases not matched to a gene: 3. Germline CDR1 is KGHSH and CDR2 is LQKENI. This CDR3 is CASSEDRGNSPLHF. Here the CDR3 DNA reads TGTGCCAGCTCGGAGGACAGGGGTAATTCACCCCTCCACTTT.

CDR3 residues: CASSLTVLNTEAFF. The CDR3 region has the DNA TGTGCCAGCAGTTTGACAGTACTGAACACTGAAGCTTTCTTT. V and J are TRBV6-6 and TRBJ1-1; D is perhaps TRBD1 (5 bases). The CDR3 has 14 residues. Germline V CDR1 and CDR2: MNHNY, SVGAGI (reference sequence). V dropped 4 bases and J dropped 0 bases, with 9 bases sitting between them.

The V gene is TRBV6-1, the J gene TRBJ2-1; 7 positions match TRBD2. V gave up 5 bases and J gave up 8 bases; unmatched junction bases: 12. The CDR3 is 15 amino acids. CDR1 is MNHNS and CDR2 is SASEGT in the germline V gene. The CDR3 DNA sequence: TGTGCCAGCAGTTTCTTAGGGCGGGAGAGAGATGAGCAGTTCTTC. It encodes CASSFLGRERDEQFF.

V and J are TRBV29-1 and TRBJ2-5, with 11 positions matching TRBD1. The CDR3 is 19 residues long. The ends lost 4 bases at V and 2 bases at J; junction bases unmatched: 18. Germline CDR1 and CDR2: SQVTM and ANQGSEA. The CDR3: CSVVFKDRLGTGGQETQYF. The CDR3 DNA reads as TGCAGCGTTGTGTTCAAAGACCGTTTGGGGACAGGGGGACAAGAGACCCAGTACTTC. Combining the CDR3 with reference TRBV29-1 and TRBJ2-5 gives the whole variable domain SAVISQKPSRDICQRGTSLTIQCQVDSQVTMMFWYRQQPGQSLTLIATANQGSEATYESGFVIDKFPISRPNLTFSTLTVSNMSPEDSSIYLCSVVFKDRLGTGGQETQYFGPGTRLLVL.

This chain connects TRBV2 to TRBJ2-7, with no clear D. Germline CDR1 is SNHLY and CDR2 is FYNNEI. V was shortened by 1 base and J by 3 bases, with 7 bases between the two germline ends. CDR3 size: 13 residues. The DNA for the CDR3 is TGTGCCAGCAGTGAAGTTCCGTTCTACGAGCAGTACTTC. It is translated as CASSEVPFYEQYF.

The chain couples TRBV5-6 to TRBJ2-7, with D uncertain. Trimming removed 2 bases from V and 4 bases from J, with 10 bases in between. The CDR3 sequence is 13 residues long. CDR1 and CDR2 from the germline V gene are SGHDT and YYEEEE. CDR3 region: CASSFRQAYEQYF. DNA of the CDR3: TGTGCCAGCAGCTTCAGGCAGGCGTACGAGCAGTACTTC. Full variable domain (outside the CDR3, taken from reference TRBV5-6 and TRBJ2-7): DAGVTQSPTHLIKTRGQQVTLRCSPKSGHDTVSWYQQALGQGPQFIFQYYEEEERQRGNFPDRFSGHQFPNYSSELNVNALLLGDSALYLCASSFRQAYEQYFGPGTRLTVT.

This CDR3 is CASSPSRTGIGNEQFF. CDR3 nucleotides: TGTGCCAGCAGTCCATCGCGGACAGGGATTGGGAATGAGCAGTTCTTC. This chain links TRBV27 with TRBJ2-1; 8 positions match TRBD1. The junction had 13 bases not matched to a gene; V was cut back by 5 bases and J by 7 bases. The germline gives CDR1 MNHEY, CDR2 SMNVEV (reference sequence). There are 16 residues in the CDR3.

This clone occurred once. The chain joins TRBV9 to TRBJ2-1; a weak D match, TRBD2 (5 bases). Germline assignment: CDR1 SGDLS and CDR2 YYNGEE. Trimming pared 4 bases from V and 0 bases from J, leaving 20 bases between. The CDR3 contains 18 residues. The DNA of the CDR3 is TGTGCCAGCAGCTCTGACCGAGGGCCTTCCGGCTCCTACAATGAGCAGTTCTTC. Its protein is CASSSDRGPSGSYNEQFF.

This clone was seen more than once but under ten times. This chain links TRBV19 with TRBJ1-1, with D perhaps TRBD1 (6 bases). The CDR3 length is 13 residues. Trimming left V 9 bases short and J 2 bases short, with 13 bases between. Germline-derived CDR1 and CDR2 are LNHDA and SQIVND (reference sequence). The CDR3 nucleotides read TGTGCCAGCGAGACAGGACTCAACACTGAAGCTTTCTTT. This translates into CASETGLNTEAFF. The whole variable domain, remainder taken from reference TRBV19 and TRBJ1-1, is DGGITQSPKYLFRKEGQNVTLSCEQNLNHDAMYWYRQDPGQGLRLIYYSQIVNDFQKGDIAEGYSVSREKKESFPLTVTSAQKNPTAFYLCASETGLNTEAFFGQGTRLTVV.

This sequence joins TRBV2 and TRBJ2-7, with D possibly TRBD2 on 6 matching bases. The germline V gene has CDR1 SNHLY and CDR2 FYNNEI. V was clipped by 1 base and J by 0 bases, with 7 bases between them. This CDR3 region has 14 residues. This CDR3 reads CASSEVGSSYEQYF. The CDR3 DNA sequence: TGTGCCAGCAGTGAAGTCGGGAGCTCCTACGAGCAGTACTTC.

V is TRBV7-9 and J is TRBJ2-7; 7 bases fit TRBD1. The V segment lost 5 bases and the J segment 3 bases; nucleotides outside the gene matches: 16. Looked up from germline, CDR1 is SEHNR and CDR2 is FQNEAQ (reference sequence). There are 17 residues in the CDR3. This CDR3 reads CASSPSRSRDSNYEQYF. CDR3 nucleotides: TGTGCCAGCAGCCCGTCCCGGTCCCGGGACAGTAACTACGAGCAGTACTTC.

CDR3 loop: CASGQGQLNTEAFF. The CDR3 nucleotides are TGTGCCAGTGGACAGGGTCAGCTGAACACTGAAGCTTTCTTT. J is TRBJ1-1 and V is TRBV19, with 8 nucleotides matching TRBD1. CDR1 and CDR2 from the germline V gene are LNHDA and SQIVND (reference sequence). J gave up 0 bases and V 8 bases, and 5 bases lay outside the gene matches. This CDR3 is built from 14 residues.

This clone was seen a few times. V and J are TRBV4-1 and TRBJ1-4; a possible D gene is TRBD1 (5 bases). The CDR3 sequence is 19 residues long. Deletions cut 0 bases from V and 0 bases from J, with 17 bases between. Germline assignment: CDR1 MGHRA and CDR2 YSYEKL. The CDR3 here is CASSQEPGGDYATNEKLFF. The DNA for the CDR3 is TGCGCCAGCAGCCAAGAACCCGGGGGGGATTACGCAACTAATGAAAAACTGTTTTTT.

The genes are TRBV7-8 and TRBJ2-1, with D maybe TRBD2 (5 bases). V lost 0 bases to trimming and J lost 2 bases, with 14 bases between them. Germline V gene lookup returns CDR1 SGHVS and CDR2 FQNEAQ. The CDR3 covers 17 residues. The CDR3 region is CASSLARVQSPYNEQFF. CDR3 nucleotide sequence: TGTGCCAGCAGCTTAGCGCGGGTGCAAAGTCCCTACAATGAGCAGTTCTTC.

The chain links TRBV29-1 to TRBJ2-1, with 10 bases identical to TRBD2. Unmatched junction bases numbered 5, after V lost 7 bases and J lost 2 bases. Per germline, CDR1 SQVTM and CDR2 ANQGSEA. The length of the CDR3 is 14 residues. The CDR3 spells CSARSGGPYNEQFF. In nucleotides, the CDR3 is TGCAGCGCCCGTAGCGGGGGGCCCTACAATGAGCAGTTCTTC.

The gene calls are TRBV19 and TRBJ2-3, with D possibly matching TRBD2 (5 bases). The V and J ends lost 8 bases and 0 bases respectively, with 9 bases between them. CDR1 LNHDA and CDR2 SQIVND come from the germline V gene (reference sequence). The CDR3 length is 13 residues. The CDR3 loop is CASRASSTDTQYF. Here the CDR3 DNA reads TGTGCCAGTCGGGCTAGCAGCACAGATACGCAGTATTTT.

The V gene is TRBV11-3, the J gene TRBJ2-2; a weak D match, TRBD1 (6 bases). The CDR3 sequence is 16 residues long. The V and J ends lost 1 base and 5 bases respectively, with 14 bases between them. Germline V gene data show CDR1 as SGHNT and CDR2 as YENEEA. The chain's CDR3 is CASSLGGGSATGELFF. CDR3 sequence (DNA): TGTGCCAGCAGCTTAGGTGGGGGCTCGGCTACCGGGGAGCTGTTTTTT.

This clone turned up a few times. This chain links TRBV5-4 with TRBJ1-2, with TRBD1 as a possible D gene (5 bases). CDR3 length equals 13 residues. V gave up 4 bases and J gave up 8 bases, with 15 bases separating them. Germline CDR1 and CDR2: SGHNT and YYREEE (reference sequence). CDR3 protein: CASSQGRVGGYTF. CDR3 coding DNA: TGTGCCAGCAGCCAGGGCAGAGTGGGCGGCTACACCTTC.